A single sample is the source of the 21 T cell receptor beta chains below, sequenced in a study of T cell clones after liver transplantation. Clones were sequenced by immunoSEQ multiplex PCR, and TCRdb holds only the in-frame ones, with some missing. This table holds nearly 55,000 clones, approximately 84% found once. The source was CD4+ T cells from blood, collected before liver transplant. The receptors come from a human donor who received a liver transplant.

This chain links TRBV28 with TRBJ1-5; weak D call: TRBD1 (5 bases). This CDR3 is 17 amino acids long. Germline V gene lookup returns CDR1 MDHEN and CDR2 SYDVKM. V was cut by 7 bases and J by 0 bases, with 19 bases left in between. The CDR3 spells CASTSGGPTLSNQPQHF. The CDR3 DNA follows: TGTGCCAGCACGTCTGGGGGTCCTACCCTTAGCAATCAGCCCCAGCATTTT.

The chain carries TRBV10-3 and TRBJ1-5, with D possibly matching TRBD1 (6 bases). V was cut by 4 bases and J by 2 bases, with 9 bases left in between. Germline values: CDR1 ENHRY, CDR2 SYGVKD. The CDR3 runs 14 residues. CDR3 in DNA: TGTGCCATCAGTGTGGCAGGGGGCAATCAGCCCCAGCATTTT. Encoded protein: CAISVAGGNQPQHF.

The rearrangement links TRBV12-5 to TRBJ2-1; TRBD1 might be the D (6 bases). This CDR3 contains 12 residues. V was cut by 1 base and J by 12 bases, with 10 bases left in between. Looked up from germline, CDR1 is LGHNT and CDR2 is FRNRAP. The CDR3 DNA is TGTGCTAGTGGTTTGGAGGGGGAAGCGCAGTTCTTC. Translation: CASGLEGEAQFF. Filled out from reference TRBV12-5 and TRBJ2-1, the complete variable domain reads DARVTQTPRHKVTEMGQEVTMRCQPILGHNTVFWYRQTMMQGLELLAYFRNRAPLDDSGMPKDRFSAEMPDATLATLKIQPSEPRDSAVYFCASGLEGEAQFFGPGTRLTVL.

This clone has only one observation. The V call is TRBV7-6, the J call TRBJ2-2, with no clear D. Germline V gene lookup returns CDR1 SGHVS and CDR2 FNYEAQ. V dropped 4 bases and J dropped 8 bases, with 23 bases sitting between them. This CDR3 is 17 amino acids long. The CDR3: CASSSQIKPERAGELFF. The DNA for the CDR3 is TGTGCCAGCAGCTCCCAAATTAAACCGGAGCGTGCGGGGGAGCTGTTTTTT.

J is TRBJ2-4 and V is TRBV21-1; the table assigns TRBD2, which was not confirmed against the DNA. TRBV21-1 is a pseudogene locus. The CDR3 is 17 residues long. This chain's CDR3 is CASSELAHIVGKNIQYF. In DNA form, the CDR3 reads TGTGCCAGCAGCGAGCTAGCGCACATAGTGGGCAAAAACATTCAGTACTTC.

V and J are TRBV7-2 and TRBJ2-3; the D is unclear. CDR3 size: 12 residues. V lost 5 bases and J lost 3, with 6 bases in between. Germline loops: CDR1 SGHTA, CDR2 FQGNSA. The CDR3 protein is CASSNGTDTQYF. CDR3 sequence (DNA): TGTGCCAGCAGCAATGGGACAGATACGCAGTATTTT. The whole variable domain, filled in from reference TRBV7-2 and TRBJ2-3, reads GAGVSQSPSNKVTEKGKDVELRCDPISGHTALYWYRQSLGQGLEFLIYFQGNSAPDKSGLPSDRFSAERTGGSVSTLTIQRTQQEDSAVYLCASSNGTDTQYFGPGTRLTVL.

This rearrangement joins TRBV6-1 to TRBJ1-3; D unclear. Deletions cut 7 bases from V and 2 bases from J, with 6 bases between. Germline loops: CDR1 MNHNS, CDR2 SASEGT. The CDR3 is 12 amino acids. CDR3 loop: CASNGPGNTIYF. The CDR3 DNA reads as TGTGCCAGCAATGGTCCTGGAAACACCATATATTTT.

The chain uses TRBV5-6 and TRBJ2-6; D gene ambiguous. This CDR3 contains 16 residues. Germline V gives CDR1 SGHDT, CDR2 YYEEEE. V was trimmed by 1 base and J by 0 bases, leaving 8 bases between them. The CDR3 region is CASSLWLGSGANVLTF. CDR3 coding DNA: TGTGCCAGCAGCTTGTGGTTGGGCTCTGGGGCCAACGTCCTGACTTTC.

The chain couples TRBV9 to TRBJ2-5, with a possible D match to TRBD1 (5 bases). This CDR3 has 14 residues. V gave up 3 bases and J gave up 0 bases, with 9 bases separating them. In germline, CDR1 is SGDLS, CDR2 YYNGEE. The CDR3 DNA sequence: TGTGCCAGCAGCGCCCGACAGTACCAAGAGACCCAGTACTTC. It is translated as CASSARQYQETQYF.

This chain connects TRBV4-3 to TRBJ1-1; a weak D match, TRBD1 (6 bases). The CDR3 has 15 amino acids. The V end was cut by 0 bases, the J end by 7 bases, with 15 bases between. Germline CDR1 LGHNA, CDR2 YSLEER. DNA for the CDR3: TGCGCCAGCAGCCAAGATTTCGTGGGGGGCCGTGAAGCTTTCTTT. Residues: CASSQDFVGGREAFF.

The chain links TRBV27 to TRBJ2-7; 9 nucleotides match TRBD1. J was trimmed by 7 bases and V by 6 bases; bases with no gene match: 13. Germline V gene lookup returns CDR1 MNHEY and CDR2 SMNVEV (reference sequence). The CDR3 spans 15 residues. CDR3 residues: CASSEPGQGPCEQYF. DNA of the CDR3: TGTGCCAGCAGCGAGCCGGGACAGGGCCCTTGTGAGCAGTACTTC.

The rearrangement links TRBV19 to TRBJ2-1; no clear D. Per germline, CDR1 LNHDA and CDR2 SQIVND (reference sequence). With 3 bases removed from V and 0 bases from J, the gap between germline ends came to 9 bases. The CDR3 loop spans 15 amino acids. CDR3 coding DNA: TGTGCCAGTAGTATGAGACCGAGCTCCTACAATGAGCAGTTCTTC. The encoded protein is CASSMRPSSYNEQFF.

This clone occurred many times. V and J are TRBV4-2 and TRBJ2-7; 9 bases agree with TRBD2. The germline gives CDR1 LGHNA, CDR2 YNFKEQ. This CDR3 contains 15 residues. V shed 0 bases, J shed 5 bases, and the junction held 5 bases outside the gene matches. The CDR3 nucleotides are TGTGCCAGCAGCCAAGAAGCTAGCGGGGCTGACGAGCAGTACTTC. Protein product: CASSQEASGADEQYF.

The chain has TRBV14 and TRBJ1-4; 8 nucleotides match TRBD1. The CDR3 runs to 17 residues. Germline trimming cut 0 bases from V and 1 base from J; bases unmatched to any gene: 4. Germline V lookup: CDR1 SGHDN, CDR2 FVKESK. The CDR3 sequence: CASSQDWTGRTNEKLFF. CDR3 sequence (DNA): TGTGCCAGCAGCCAAGATTGGACAGGGAGAACTAATGAAAAACTGTTTTTT. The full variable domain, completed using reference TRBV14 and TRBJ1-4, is EAGVTQFPSHSVIEKGQTVTLRCDPISGHDNLYWYRRVMGKEIKFLLHFVKESKQDESGMPNNRFLAERTGGTYSTLKVQPAELEDSGVYFCASSQDWTGRTNEKLFFGSGTQLSVL.

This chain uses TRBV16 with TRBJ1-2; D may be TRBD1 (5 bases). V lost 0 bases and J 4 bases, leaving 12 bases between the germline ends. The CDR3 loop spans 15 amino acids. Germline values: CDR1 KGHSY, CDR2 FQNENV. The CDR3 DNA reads TGTGCCAGCAGCCAATCAGTGGGGGGACTCTATGGCTACACCTTC. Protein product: CASSQSVGGLYGYTF.

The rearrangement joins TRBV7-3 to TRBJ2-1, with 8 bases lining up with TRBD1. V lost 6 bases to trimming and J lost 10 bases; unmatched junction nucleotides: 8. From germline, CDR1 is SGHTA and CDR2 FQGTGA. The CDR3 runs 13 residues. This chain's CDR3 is CASSHPQGGEQFF. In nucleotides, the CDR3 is TGTGCCAGCAGTCACCCACAGGGGGGCGAGCAGTTCTTC.

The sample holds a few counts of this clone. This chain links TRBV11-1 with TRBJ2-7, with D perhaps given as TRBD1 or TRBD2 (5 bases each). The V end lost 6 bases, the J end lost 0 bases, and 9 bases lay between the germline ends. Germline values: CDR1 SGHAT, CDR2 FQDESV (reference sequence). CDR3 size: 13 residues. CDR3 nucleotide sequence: TGTGCCAGCAGTTGGGGGAGCTCCTACGAGCAGTACTTC. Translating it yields CASSWGSSYEQYF.

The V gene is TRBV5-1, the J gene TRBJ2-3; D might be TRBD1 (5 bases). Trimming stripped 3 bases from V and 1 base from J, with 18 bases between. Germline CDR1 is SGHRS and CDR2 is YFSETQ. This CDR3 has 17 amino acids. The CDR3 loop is CASSSDNRQGRTDTQYF. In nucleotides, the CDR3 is TGCGCCAGCAGCTCCGACAACCGTCAGGGTCGCACAGATACGCAGTATTTT.

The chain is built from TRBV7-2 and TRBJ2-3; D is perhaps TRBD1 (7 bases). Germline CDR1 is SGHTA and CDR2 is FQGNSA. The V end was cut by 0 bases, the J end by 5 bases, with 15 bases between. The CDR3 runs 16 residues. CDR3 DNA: TGTGCCAGCAGCTTAGCGGGACCAGGGGGACTAGATACGCAGTATTTT. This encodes CASSLAGPGGLDTQYF.

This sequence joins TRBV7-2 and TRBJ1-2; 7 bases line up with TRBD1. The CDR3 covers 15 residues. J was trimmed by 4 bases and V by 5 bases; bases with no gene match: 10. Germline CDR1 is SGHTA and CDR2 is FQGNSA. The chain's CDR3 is CASSRGGDRTYGYTF. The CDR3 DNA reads TGTGCCAGCAGCCGGGGTGGGGACAGAACCTATGGCTACACCTTC.

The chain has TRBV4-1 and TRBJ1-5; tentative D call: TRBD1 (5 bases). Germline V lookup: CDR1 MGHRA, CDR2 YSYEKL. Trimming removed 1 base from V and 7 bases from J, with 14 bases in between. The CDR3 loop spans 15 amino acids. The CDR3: CASSQGRGTGQPQHF. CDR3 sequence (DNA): TGCGCCAGCAGCCAAGGGCGGGGGACCGGGCAGCCCCAGCATTTT.